The entry below describes one TCR beta chain. Its antigen is still unknown. The CDR3 runs to 15 residues. V shed 0 bases and J shed 3 bases, with 13 bases lying between them. The germline V gene encodes CDR1 SGHRS and CDR2 YFSETQ. This record belongs to a study of early stage breast cancer tumors. In the study overall: Most invasive tumors, about 75% of the 16, were ER+/PR+/HER2-. Overall study findings and caveats: Commonly generated sequences made up most enriched TCRB sequences shared between patients.

Sequencing was performed with immunoSEQ multiplex PCR; in TCRdb, only in-frame clones are kept and a portion is missing. Of 6,500 to 8,000 clones listed, around two thirds are singletons. The J gene is TRBJ2-7, the V gene TRBV5-1, with a possible D match to TRBD2 (6 bases). The specimen sequenced was normal breast tissue next to the tumor. The receptor was derived from a person aged 45 to 59 with breast cancer. CDR3 sequence: CASSLAGMEGYEQYF. The DNA for the CDR3 is TGCGCCAGCAGCTTGGCCGGGATGGAGGGCTACGAGCAGTACTTC.